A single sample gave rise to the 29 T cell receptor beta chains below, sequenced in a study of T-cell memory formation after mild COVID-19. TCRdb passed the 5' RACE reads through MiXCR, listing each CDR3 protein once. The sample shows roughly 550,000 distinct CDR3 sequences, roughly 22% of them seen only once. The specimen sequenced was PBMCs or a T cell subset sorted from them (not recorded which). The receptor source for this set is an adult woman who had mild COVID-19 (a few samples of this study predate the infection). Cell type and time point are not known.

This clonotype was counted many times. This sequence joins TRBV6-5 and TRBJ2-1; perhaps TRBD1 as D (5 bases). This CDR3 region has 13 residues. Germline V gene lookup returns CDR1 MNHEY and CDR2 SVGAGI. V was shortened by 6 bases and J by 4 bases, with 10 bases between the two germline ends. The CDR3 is CASRRTLYNEQFF. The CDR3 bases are TGTGCCAGCAGACGGACACTTTACAATGAGCAGTTCTTC.

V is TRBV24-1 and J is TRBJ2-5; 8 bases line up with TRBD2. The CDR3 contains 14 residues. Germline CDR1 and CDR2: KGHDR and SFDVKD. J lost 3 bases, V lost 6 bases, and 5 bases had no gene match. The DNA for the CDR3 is TGTGCCACCAGTAATCCAGCGGGGGAAGAGACCCAGTACTTC. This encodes CATSNPAGEETQYF.

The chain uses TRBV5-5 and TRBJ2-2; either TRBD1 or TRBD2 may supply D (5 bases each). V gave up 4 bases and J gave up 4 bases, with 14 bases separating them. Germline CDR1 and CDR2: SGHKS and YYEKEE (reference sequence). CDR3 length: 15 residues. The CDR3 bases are TGTGCCAGCAGCAGGGGACCGCTAGGCACCGGGGAGCTGTTTTTT. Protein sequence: CASSRGPLGTGELFF.

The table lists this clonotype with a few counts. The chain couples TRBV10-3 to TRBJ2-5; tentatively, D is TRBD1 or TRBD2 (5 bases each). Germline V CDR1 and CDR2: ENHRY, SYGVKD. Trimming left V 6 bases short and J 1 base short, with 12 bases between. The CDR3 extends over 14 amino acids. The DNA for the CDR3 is TGTGCCATCAGCCCGGGACCTCTCCAAGAGACCCAGTACTTC. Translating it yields CAISPGPLQETQYF.

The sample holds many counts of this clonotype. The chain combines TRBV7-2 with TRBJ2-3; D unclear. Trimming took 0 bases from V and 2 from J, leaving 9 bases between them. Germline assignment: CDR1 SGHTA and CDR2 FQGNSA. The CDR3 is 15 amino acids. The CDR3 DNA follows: TGTGCCAGCAGCTTAGCGGGCGGAAACACAGATACGCAGTATTTT. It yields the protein CASSLAGGNTDTQYF.

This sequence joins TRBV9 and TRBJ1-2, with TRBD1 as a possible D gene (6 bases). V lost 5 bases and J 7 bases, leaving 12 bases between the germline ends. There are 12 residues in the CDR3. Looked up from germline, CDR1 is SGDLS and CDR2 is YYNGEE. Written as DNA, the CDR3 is TGTGCCAGCAGTGGGGGCTTGGGTGGCTACACCTTC. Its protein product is CASSGGLGGYTF.

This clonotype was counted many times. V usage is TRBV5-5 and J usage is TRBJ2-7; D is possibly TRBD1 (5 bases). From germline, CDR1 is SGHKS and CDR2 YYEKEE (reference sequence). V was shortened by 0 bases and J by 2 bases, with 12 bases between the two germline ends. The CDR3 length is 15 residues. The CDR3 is CASSLANRPPYEQYF. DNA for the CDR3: TGTGCCAGCAGCTTGGCGAACAGGCCCCCCTACGAGCAGTACTTC.

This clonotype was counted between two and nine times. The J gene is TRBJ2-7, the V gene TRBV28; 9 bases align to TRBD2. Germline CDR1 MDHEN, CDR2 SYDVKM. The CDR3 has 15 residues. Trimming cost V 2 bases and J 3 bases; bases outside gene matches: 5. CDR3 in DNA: TGTGCCAGCAGTTTAGGAGCGGGGGGAATCTACGAGCAGTACTTC. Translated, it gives CASSLGAGGIYEQYF.

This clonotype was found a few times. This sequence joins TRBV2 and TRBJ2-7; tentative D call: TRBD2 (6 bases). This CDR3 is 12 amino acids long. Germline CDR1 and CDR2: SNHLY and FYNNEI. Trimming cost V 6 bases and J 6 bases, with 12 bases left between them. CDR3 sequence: CASRRVAVEQYF. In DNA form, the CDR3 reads TGTGCCAGCAGGAGGGTAGCGGTCGAGCAGTACTTC.

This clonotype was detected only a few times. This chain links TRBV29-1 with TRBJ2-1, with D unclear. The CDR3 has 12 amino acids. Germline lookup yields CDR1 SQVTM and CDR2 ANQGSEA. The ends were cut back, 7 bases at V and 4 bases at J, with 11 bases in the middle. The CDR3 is CSATLGYNEQFF. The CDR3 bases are TGCAGCGCCACTCTAGGGTACAATGAGCAGTTCTTC.

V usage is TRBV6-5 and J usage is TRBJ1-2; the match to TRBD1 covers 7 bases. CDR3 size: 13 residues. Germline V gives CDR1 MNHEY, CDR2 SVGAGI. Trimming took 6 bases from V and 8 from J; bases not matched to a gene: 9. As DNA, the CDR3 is TGTGCCAGCAGCTCAGGGGGGAGAAGGGGCTACACCTTC. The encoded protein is CASSSGGRRGYTF.

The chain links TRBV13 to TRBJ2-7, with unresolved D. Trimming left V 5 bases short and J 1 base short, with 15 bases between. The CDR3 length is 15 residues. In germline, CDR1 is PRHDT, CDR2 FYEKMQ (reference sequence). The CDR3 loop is CASSARWPVSYEQYF. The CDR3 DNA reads TGTGCCAGCAGCGCCCGATGGCCGGTTTCCTACGAGCAGTACTTC. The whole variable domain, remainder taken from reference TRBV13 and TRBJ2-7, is AAGVIQSPRHLIKEKRETATLKCYPIPRHDTVYWYQQGPGQDPQFLISFYEKMQSDKGSIPDRFSAQQFSDYHSELNMSSLELGDSALYFCASSARWPVSYEQYFGPGTRLTVT.

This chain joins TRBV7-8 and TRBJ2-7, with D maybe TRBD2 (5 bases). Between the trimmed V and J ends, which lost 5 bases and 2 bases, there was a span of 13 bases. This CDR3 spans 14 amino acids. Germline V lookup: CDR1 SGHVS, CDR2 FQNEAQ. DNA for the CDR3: TGTGCCAGCAGCATGCCGGGAACCACCTACGAGCAGTACTTC. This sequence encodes CASSMPGTTYEQYF.

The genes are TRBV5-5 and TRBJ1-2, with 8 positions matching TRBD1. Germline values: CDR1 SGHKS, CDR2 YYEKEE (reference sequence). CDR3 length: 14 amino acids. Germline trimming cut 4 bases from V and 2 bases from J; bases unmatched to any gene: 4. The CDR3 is CASSGQGKNYGYTF. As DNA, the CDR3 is TGTGCCAGCAGCGGACAGGGAAAGAACTATGGCTACACCTTC.

DNA for the CDR3: TGTGCCAGCAGTCCAGCCTTCGGACGGGAGTACCAAGAGACCCAGTACTTC. This sequence encodes CASSPAFGREYQETQYF. The chain has TRBV12-3 or TRBV12-4 and TRBJ2-5; D is perhaps TRBD2 (6 bases). The ends were cut back, 5 bases at V and 0 bases at J, with 19 bases in the middle. The CDR3 spans 17 residues.

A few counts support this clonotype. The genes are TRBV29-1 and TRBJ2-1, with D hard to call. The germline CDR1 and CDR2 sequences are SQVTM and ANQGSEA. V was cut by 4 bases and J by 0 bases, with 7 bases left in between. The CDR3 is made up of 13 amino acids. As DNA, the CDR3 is TGCAGCGTTGGTGATTTCTCCTACAATGAGCAGTTCTTC. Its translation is CSVGDFSYNEQFF.

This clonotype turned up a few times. CDR3 DNA sequence: TGCAGTGCTAGAGAAGAGGCCGGGGGAGAGACCCAGTACTTC. This sequence encodes CSAREEAGGETQYF. The V and J genes are TRBV20-1 and TRBJ2-5; perhaps TRBD2 as D (6 bases). Germline V gene data show CDR1 as DFQATT and CDR2 as SNEGSKA (reference sequence). The CDR3 spans 14 residues. V lost 0 bases and J 4 bases, leaving 12 bases between the germline ends.

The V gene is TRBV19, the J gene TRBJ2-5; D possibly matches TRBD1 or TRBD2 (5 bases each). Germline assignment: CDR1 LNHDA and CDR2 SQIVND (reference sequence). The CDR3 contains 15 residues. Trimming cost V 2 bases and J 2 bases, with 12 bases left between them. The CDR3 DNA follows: TGTGCCAGTAGTATATTTCAGGGAGCACAAGAGACCCAGTACTTC. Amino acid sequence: CASSIFQGAQETQYF.

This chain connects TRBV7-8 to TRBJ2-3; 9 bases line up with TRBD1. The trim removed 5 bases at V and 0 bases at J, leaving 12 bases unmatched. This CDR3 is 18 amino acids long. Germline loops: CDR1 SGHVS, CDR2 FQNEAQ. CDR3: CASSPRRLGQGSTDTQYF. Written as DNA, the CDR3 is TGTGCCAGCAGCCCCCGACGATTAGGACAGGGGAGCACAGATACGCAGTATTTT.

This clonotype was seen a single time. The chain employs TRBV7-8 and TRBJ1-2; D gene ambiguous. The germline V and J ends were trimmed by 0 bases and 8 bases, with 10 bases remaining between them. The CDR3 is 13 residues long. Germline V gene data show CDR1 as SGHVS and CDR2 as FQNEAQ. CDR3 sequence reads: CASSLASQEGYTF. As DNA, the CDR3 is TGTGCCAGCAGCTTAGCGTCGCAGGAAGGCTACACCTTC.

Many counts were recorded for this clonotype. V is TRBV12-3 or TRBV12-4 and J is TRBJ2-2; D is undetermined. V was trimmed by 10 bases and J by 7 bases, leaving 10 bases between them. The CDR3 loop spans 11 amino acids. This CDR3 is CATRESGELFF. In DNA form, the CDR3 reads TGTGCCACCAGAGAGAGCGGGGAGCTGTTTTTT.

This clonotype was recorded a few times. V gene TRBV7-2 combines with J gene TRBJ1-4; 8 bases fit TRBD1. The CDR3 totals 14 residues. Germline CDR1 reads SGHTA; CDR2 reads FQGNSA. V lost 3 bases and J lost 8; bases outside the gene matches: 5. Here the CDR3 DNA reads TGTGCCAGCAGCTTGGACAGGGCCGGGGAAAAACTGTTTTTT. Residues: CASSLDRAGEKLFF.

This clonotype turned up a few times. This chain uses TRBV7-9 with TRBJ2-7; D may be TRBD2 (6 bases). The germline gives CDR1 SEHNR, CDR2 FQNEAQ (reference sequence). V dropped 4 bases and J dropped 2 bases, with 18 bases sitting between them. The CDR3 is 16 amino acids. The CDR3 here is CASSSPQRAITYEQYF. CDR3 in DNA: TGTGCCAGCAGCTCCCCGCAGCGGGCTATCACCTACGAGCAGTACTTC.

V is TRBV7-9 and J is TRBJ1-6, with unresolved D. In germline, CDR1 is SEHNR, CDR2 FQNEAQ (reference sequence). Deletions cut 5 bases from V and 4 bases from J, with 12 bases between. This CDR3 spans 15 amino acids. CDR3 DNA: TGTGCCAGCAGCCGCAGTTATGGGTATAATTCACCCCTCCACTTT. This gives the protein CASSRSYGYNSPLHF. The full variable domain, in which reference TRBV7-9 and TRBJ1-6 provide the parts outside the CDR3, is DTGVSQNPRHKITKRGQNVTFRCDPISEHNRLYWYRQTLGQGPEFLTYFQNEAQLEKSRLLSDRFSAERPKGSFSTLEIQRTEQGDSAMYLCASSRSYGYNSPLHFGNGTRLTVT.

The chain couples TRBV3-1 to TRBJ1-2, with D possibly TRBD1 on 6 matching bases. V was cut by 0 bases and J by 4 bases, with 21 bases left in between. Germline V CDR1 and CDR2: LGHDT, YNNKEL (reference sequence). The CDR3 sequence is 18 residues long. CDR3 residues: CASSQEGGVRAKSYGYTF. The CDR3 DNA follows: TGTGCCAGCAGCCAAGAAGGGGGGGTCCGCGCGAAGAGCTATGGCTACACCTTC.

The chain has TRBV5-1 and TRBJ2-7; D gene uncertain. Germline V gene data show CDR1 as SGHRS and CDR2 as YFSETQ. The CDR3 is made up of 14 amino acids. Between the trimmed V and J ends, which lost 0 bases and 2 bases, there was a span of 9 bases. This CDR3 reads CASSLDPNAYEQYF. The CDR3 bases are TGCGCCAGCAGCTTGGACCCTAACGCCTACGAGCAGTACTTC.

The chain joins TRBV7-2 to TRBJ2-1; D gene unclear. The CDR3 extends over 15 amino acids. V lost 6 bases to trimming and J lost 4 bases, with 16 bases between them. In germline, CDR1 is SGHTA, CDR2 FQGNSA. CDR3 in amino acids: CASSTVGRGYNEQFF. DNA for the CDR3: TGTGCCAGCAGTACTGTTGGGCGTGGGTACAATGAGCAGTTCTTC.

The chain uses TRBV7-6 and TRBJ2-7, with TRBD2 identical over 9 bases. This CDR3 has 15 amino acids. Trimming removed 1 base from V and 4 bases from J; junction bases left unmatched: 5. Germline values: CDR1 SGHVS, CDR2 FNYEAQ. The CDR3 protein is CASSLGRGGAYEQYF. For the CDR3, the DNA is TGTGCCAGCAGCTTAGGACGCGGGGGGGCGTACGAGCAGTACTTC.

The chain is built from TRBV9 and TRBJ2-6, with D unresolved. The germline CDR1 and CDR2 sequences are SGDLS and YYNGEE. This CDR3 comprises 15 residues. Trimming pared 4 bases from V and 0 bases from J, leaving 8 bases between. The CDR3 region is CASSTHSSGANVLTF. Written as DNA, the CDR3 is TGTGCCAGCAGCACCCACAGCTCTGGGGCCAACGTCCTGACTTTC.